One sample yielded the 5 T cell receptor beta chains listed below, sequenced in a study of neurological immune-mediated disorders. TCRdb itself ran the 5' RACE reads through MiXCR, one entry per CDR3 protein. Among more than 50,000 distinct CDR3 sequences listed, over 9.5% were seen once. The sample comprised PBMCs. The receptors come from a man aged 60 to 69 in good health.

This clonotype was seen many times. The chain couples TRBV6-5 to TRBJ1-4; possible D gene TRBD1, 6 bases. Germline CDR1 reads MNHEY; CDR2 reads SVGAGI. CDR3 length: 13 amino acids. Trimming removed 6 bases from V and 8 bases from J, with 13 bases in between. The DNA for the CDR3 is TGTGCCAGCAGGGGTGGGGGCGGAGAAAAACTGTTTTTT. This encodes CASRGGGGEKLFF.

This clonotype was recorded many times. This chain uses TRBV4-3 with TRBJ1-5, with D possibly TRBD1 on 5 matching bases. This CDR3 region has 17 residues. V was shortened by 4 bases and J by 1 base, with 17 bases between the two germline ends. The germline V gene encodes CDR1 LGHNA and CDR2 YSLEER. CDR3 bases: TGCGCCAGCAGCCCCTCGATCGGGGGACTAAGCAATCAGCCCCAGCATTTT. It yields the protein CASSPSIGGLSNQPQHF.

This clonotype was observed many times. The chain has TRBV7-2 and TRBJ2-1; 8 positions agree with TRBD1. The V gene's germline CDR1 is SGHTA and CDR2 FQGNSA. The trim removed 1 base at V and 8 bases at J, leaving 7 bases unmatched. CDR3 size: 15 residues. For the CDR3, the DNA is TGTGCCAGCAGCTTAGGACGGACAGGGTTCGATGAGCAGTTCTTC. Its protein product is CASSLGRTGFDEQFF.

The chain has TRBV7-2 and TRBJ2-2, with D perhaps matching TRBD1 (6 bases). This CDR3 spans 16 amino acids. Germline V lookup: CDR1 SGHTA, CDR2 FQGNSA. V lost 5 bases, J lost 10 bases, and 23 bases lay in between. The CDR3 here is CASSQQTGRVTEELFF. The CDR3 DNA reads TGTGCCAGCAGCCAACAAACAGGGAGAGTTACTGAGGAGCTGTTTTTT.

This clonotype was counted ten times or more. The chain employs TRBV12-3 or TRBV12-4 and TRBJ1-4, with D tentatively TRBD1 (5 bases). The CDR3 length is 15 residues. V lost 7 bases to trimming and J lost 1 base, with 13 bases between them. CDR3 sequence: CASTPLGGTNEKLFF. DNA of the CDR3: TGTGCCAGCACCCCCCTGGGGGGAACTAATGAAAAACTGTTTTTT.